The clone carrying this T cell receptor (beta chain) has more than one count but fewer than ten. What it binds is not known. Germline V gene sequence: CDR1 SGHRS, CDR2 YFSETQ. This CDR3 has 14 residues. V gave up 4 bases and J gave up 8 bases; unmatched junction bases: 4. Study results and limitations: Tumor memory CD4+ T cell TCR gene usage clustered with blood and lymph node memory CD4+ cells and lymph node naive CD4+ cells.

MiXCR, applied by TCRdb to the 5' RACE reads, yields one record per CDR3 protein. The data show 20,000 to 25,000 distinct CDR3 sequences, about 29% seen once. The genes are TRBV5-1 and TRBJ2-1; 12 positions agree with TRBD2. The sequenced material came from tumor-infiltrating naive CD4+ T cells sorted from the breast tumor. The sample's subset: naive CD4+ T cells, CD4+CD45RA+CD25-. The source of this sequence is a female donor with breast cancer. In DNA form, the CDR3 reads TGCGCCAGCAGCCCCGCTAGCGGGAGGGATGAGCAGTTCTTC. Translated: CASSPASGRDEQFF. Supplemented by reference TRBV5-1 and TRBJ2-1, the full variable domain reads KAGVTQTPRYLIKTRGQQVTLSCSPISGHRSVSWYQQTPGQGLQFLFEYFSETQRNKGNFPGRFSGRQFSNSRSEMNVSTLELGDSALYLCASSPASGRDEQFFGPGTRLTVL.